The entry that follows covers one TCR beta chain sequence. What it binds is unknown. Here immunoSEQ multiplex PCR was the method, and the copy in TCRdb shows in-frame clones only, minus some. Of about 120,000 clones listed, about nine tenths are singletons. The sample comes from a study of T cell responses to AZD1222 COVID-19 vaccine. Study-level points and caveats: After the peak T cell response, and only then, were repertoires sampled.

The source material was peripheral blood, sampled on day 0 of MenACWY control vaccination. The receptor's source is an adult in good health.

CDR3 in amino acids: CASTKEENTEAFF. The DNA of the CDR3 is TGTGCCAGCACCAAGGAGGAGAACACTGAAGCTTTCTTT. J is TRBJ1-1 and V is TRBV2; D is undetermined. The V end was cut by 7 bases, the J end by 1 base, with 10 bases between. Germline V CDR1 and CDR2: SNHLY, FYNNEI. There are 13 residues in the CDR3.